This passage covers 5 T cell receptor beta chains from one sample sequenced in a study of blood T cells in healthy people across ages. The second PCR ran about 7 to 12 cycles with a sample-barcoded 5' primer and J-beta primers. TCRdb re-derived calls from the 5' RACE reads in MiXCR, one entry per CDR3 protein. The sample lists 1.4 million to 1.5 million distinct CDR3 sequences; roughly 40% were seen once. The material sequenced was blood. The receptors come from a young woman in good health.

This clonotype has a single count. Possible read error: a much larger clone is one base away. This chain's CDR3 is CASSGRTSYEQSF. DNA of the CDR3: TGTGCCAGCAGCGGGAGGACTTCCTACGAGCAGTCCTTC. The genes are TRBV27 and TRBJ2-7, with TRBD2 matching 7 bases. This CDR3 region has 13 residues. Germline CDR1 MNHEY, CDR2 SMNVEV (reference sequence).

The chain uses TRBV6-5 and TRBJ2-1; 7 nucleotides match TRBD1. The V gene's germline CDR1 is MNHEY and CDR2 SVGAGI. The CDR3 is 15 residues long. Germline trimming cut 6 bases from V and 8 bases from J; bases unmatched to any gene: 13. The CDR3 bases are TGTGCCAGCAGCCCCCCGGGAAGGGGGCGCGATGAGCAGTTCTTC. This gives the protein CASSPPGRGRDEQFF.

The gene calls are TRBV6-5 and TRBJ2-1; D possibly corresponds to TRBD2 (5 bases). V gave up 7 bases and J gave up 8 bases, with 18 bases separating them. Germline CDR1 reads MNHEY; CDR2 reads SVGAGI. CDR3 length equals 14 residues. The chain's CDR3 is CASTHGPSSDEQFF. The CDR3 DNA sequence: TGTGCCAGCACCCACGGGCCTAGCTCAGATGAGCAGTTCTTC.

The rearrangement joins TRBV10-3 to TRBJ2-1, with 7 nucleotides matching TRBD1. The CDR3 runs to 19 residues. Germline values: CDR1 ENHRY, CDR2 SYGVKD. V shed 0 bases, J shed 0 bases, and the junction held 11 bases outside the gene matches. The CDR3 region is CAISESTGNSASSYNEQFF. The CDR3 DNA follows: TGTGCCATCAGTGAGTCGACAGGGAATAGCGCCAGCTCCTACAATGAGCAGTTCTTC.

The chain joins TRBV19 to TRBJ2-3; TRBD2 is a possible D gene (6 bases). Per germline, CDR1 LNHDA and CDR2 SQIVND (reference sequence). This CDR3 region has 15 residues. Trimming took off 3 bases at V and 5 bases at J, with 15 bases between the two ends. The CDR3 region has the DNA TGTGCCAGTAGTATCGGCGGGGCCACGGTAGATACGCAGTATTTT. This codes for CASSIGGATVDTQYF.